Shown below are 8 T cell receptor beta chains from a single sample sequenced in a study of blood T cell repertoires in COVID-19. This table comes from immunoSEQ multiplex PCR, and its TCRdb copy is limited to in-frame clones, with some not included. This sample has 140,000 to 150,000 clones, with 80% to 90% found just once. Sequencing was done on a sample of PBMCs or T cells enriched from blood (not recorded which). The source is a man aged 45-65 years who had recovered from COVID-19.

V usage is TRBV28 and J usage is TRBJ1-2, with D hard to call. Trimming shortened V by 5 bases and J by 8 bases, and 12 bases separated the two germline ends. Germline-derived CDR1 and CDR2 are MDHEN and SYDVKM. The CDR3 length is 12 residues. This chain's CDR3 is CASSDTPGGYTF. In nucleotides, the CDR3 is TGTGCCAGCAGTGACACTCCGGGAGGCTACACCTTC.

The CDR3 DNA reads TGTGCCTGGGGAGAGTGGGCGGGAGGAGAGACCCAGTACTTC. Translating gives CAWGEWAGGETQYF. The chain combines TRBV30 with TRBJ2-5, with 8 bases fitting TRBD2. This CDR3 has 14 residues. The J segment lost 4 bases and the V segment lost 5 bases, leaving 9 bases of the junction unmatched. CDR1 GTSNPN and CDR2 SVGIG come from the germline V gene (reference sequence).

The chain recombines TRBV6-1 with TRBJ1-3; 8 bases are a match to TRBD1. Germline V gene sequence: CDR1 MNHNS, CDR2 SASEGT. This CDR3 is built from 14 residues. The V gene end was trimmed by 1 base and the J gene end by 4 bases; junction bases not matched to a gene: 0. For the CDR3, the DNA is TGTGCCAGCAGTGAAGGGACAGGGGGAAACACCATATATTTT. Translation gives CASSEGTGGNTIYF.

This chain uses TRBV5-8 with TRBJ1-1; D gene unclear. The CDR3 loop spans 13 amino acids. V dropped 2 bases and J dropped 1 base, with 6 bases sitting between them. Germline CDR1 and CDR2: SGHTS and YDEGEE. CDR3 region: CASSFAENTEAFF. CDR3 nucleotides: TGTGCCAGCAGCTTTGCGGAGAACACTGAAGCTTTCTTT.

CDR3 in amino acids: CASSFSGTGINQPQHF. The CDR3, as DNA: TGTGCCAGCAGCTTTTCCGGGACAGGTATTAATCAGCCCCAGCATTTT. V is TRBV7-8 and J is TRBJ1-5, with 8 bases lining up with TRBD1. The CDR3 extends over 16 amino acids. Germline V lookup: CDR1 SGHVS, CDR2 FQNEAQ. V shed 3 bases, J shed 4 bases, and the junction held 8 bases outside the gene matches.

This clone was detected once. The chain recombines TRBV5-4 with TRBJ2-7, with 9 bases matching TRBD1. The trim removed 2 bases at V and 7 bases at J, leaving 13 bases unmatched. Germline V gene sequence: CDR1 SGHNT, CDR2 YYREEE (reference sequence). This CDR3 is built from 16 residues. CDR3 DNA sequence: TGTGCCAGCAGCTTTAACCTCGGGACAGGGCTGCGGGAGCAGTACGTC. Translating it yields CASSFNLGTGLREQYV.

The sample holds a few counts of this clone. V is TRBV28 and J is TRBJ2-1; D perhaps matches TRBD2 (6 bases). V gave up 5 bases and J gave up 5 bases, with 19 bases separating them. The CDR3 spans 16 residues. CDR1 and CDR2 (germline): MDHEN, SYDVKM. The CDR3 protein is CASSPIASDVHNEQFF. DNA for the CDR3: TGTGCCAGCAGTCCCATCGCTAGCGATGTTCACAATGAGCAGTTCTTC.

This clone was seen more than once but under ten times. The J gene is TRBJ1-2, the V gene TRBV2; D call uncertain. The V gene's germline CDR1 is SNHLY and CDR2 FYNNEI. This CDR3 is 13 amino acids long. V lost 6 bases and J lost 6, with 14 bases in between. CDR3 protein: CASRGRASNGYTF. The CDR3 nucleotides are TGTGCCAGCAGGGGGAGGGCATCAAATGGCTACACCTTC.